This T cell receptor (beta chain) was found in a study of blood T cells in healthy people across ages. Findings and caveats of the study: Investigators treated diversity estimates from one million T cells as underestimates.

This clonotype was recorded a few times. The antigen remains unidentified. A J-beta primer mix and a sample-barcoded 5' primer were used in a second PCR of roughly 6 to 12 cycles. TCRdb processed the 5' RACE reads anew with MiXCR; each CDR3 protein has one entry. The sample includes approximately 900,000 distinct CDR3 sequences, roughly 48% of them seen just once. Trimming left V 2 bases short and J 4 bases short, with 17 bases between. The CDR3 extends over 16 amino acids. Germline assignment: CDR1 MDHEN and CDR2 SYDVKM. The material sequenced was blood. This rearrangement joins TRBV28 to TRBJ1-2; perhaps TRBD1 as D (6 bases). This receptor was taken from a man aged 25 to 40 in good health. The DNA for the CDR3 is TGTGCCAGCAGTTTAGATTTTGTGGCAGGGGTCTATGGCTACACCTTC. Its translation is CASSLDFVAGVYGYTF.